One and the same sample provided the 27 T cell receptor beta chains below, sequenced in a study of early T cells in non-severe SARS-CoV-2 infection. A single record per CDR3 protein comes from TCRdb applying MiXCR to the 5' RACE reads. The data hold 40,000 to 60,000 distinct CDR3 sequences, with about 4.2% observed a single time. Sequenced: whole blood. The receptors originated from an adult who was a healthcare worker with PCR-confirmed SARS-CoV-2 infection or an uninfected control (not recorded which).

This clonotype has ten or more counts. J is TRBJ2-5 and V is TRBV12-3 or TRBV12-4; 8 nucleotides match TRBD1. The ends lost 3 bases at V and 0 bases at J; junction bases unmatched: 3. The CDR3 spans 15 residues. Here the CDR3 DNA reads TGTGCCAGCAGTTTGACAGGGGAGTACCAAGAGACCCAGTACTTC. This gives the protein CASSLTGEYQETQYF.

This clonotype was seen ten or more times. The V call is TRBV10-3, the J call TRBJ2-3; TRBD2 matches at 7 bases. CDR3 length: 15 residues. Germline V gives CDR1 ENHRY, CDR2 SYGVKD. V gave up 7 bases and J gave up 0 bases; unmatched junction bases: 7. CDR3 residues: CAITSGGPSTDTQYF. The DNA for the CDR3 is TGTGCCATCACCTCGGGAGGCCCTAGCACAGATACGCAGTATTTT.

This clonotype was seen a few times. The gene calls are TRBV6-1 and TRBJ1-4; TRBD1 agrees at 7 bases. With V trimmed by 0 bases and J by 2 bases, 9 bases remained unmatched. CDR3 length: 18 amino acids. Germline-derived CDR1 and CDR2 are MNHNS and SASEGT. The CDR3 protein is CASSEAGGGTATNEKLFF. CDR3 nucleotide sequence: TGTGCCAGCAGTGAAGCAGGCGGCGGGACAGCGACTAATGAAAAACTGTTTTTT.

Many counts were recorded for this clonotype. The chain recombines TRBV4-2 with TRBJ2-7; the match to TRBD2 covers 11 bases. V shed 1 base and J 2 bases; nucleotides not matched to a gene: 7. The CDR3 extends over 17 amino acids. Looked up from germline, CDR1 is LGHNA and CDR2 is YNFKEQ. The CDR3 bases are TGTGCCAGCAGCCAAGCTCTTGTTAGCGGGAGGGCCTACGAGCAGTACTTC. Translated, it gives CASSQALVSGRAYEQYF.

The sample holds many counts of this clonotype. J is TRBJ2-1 and V is TRBV5-4; D tentatively fits TRBD1 or TRBD2 (5 bases each). Looked up from germline, CDR1 is SGHNT and CDR2 is YYREEE (reference sequence). This CDR3 spans 14 amino acids. V lost 2 bases, J lost 3 bases, and 9 bases lay in between. CDR3 in amino acids: CASSFEGYYNEQFF. The CDR3 nucleotides are TGTGCCAGCAGCTTCGAGGGGTACTACAATGAGCAGTTCTTC.

This clonotype was observed many times. This rearrangement joins TRBV7-8 to TRBJ2-5; 8 bases line up with TRBD1. V lost 1 base, J lost 5 bases, and 0 bases stayed unmatched. Germline V gene data show CDR1 as SGHVS and CDR2 as FQNEAQ. This CDR3 contains 13 residues. The chain's CDR3 is CASSLGTGETQYF. Written as DNA, the CDR3 is TGTGCCAGCAGCTTAGGGACAGGGGAGACCCAGTACTTC. The full variable domain, with the rest looked up from reference TRBV7-8 and TRBJ2-5, is GAGVSQSPRYKVAKRGQDVALRCDPISGHVSLFWYQQALGQGPEFLTYFQNEAQLDKSGLPSDRFFAERPEGSVSTLKIQRTQQEDSAVYLCASSLGTGETQYFGPGTRLLVL.

This clonotype appeared many times. DNA for the CDR3: TGTGCCAGCAGTGGGAGCGCTGGTCAAGAGACCCAGTACTTC. Its translation: CASSGSAGQETQYF. The rearrangement joins TRBV12-3 or TRBV12-4 to TRBJ2-5; D perhaps matches TRBD2 (5 bases). V gave up 5 bases and J gave up 2 bases, with 12 bases separating them. The CDR3 runs 14 residues.

In its sample, this clonotype was seen many times. The J gene is TRBJ1-3, the V gene TRBV10-2, with D hard to call. The CDR3 is made up of 14 amino acids. Trimming stripped 0 bases from V and 3 bases from J, with 6 bases between. Per germline, CDR1 WSHSY and CDR2 SAAADI. CDR3 region: CASSESTVGNTIYF. CDR3 DNA sequence: TGCGCCAGCAGTGAGTCGACTGTTGGAAACACCATATATTTT.

This clonotype came up a few times. The V and J genes are TRBV7-3 and TRBJ2-2; D uncertain. Deletions cut 4 bases from V and 5 bases from J, with 11 bases between. CDR3 length: 14 residues. CDR1 SGHTA and CDR2 FQGTGA come from the germline V gene. CDR3 protein: CASSSRPGTGELFF. CDR3 coding DNA: TGTGCCAGCAGCTCGAGACCCGGTACCGGGGAGCTGTTTTTT.

The rearrangement uses TRBV29-1 and TRBJ1-2; no clear D. The CDR3 runs 16 residues. CDR1 is SQVTM, CDR2 ANQGSEA, per germline. Trimming removed 1 base at V and 7 bases at J, with 22 bases between. The CDR3 spells CSVEVISPGVIGGYTF. CDR3 sequence (DNA): TGCAGCGTTGAAGTAATTTCGCCAGGAGTAATTGGTGGCTACACCTTC.

Ten or more counts support this clonotype. The chain couples TRBV20-1 to TRBJ2-3, with D possibly called TRBD1 or TRBD2 (6 bases each). Germline V gene data show CDR1 as DFQATT and CDR2 as SNEGSKA (reference sequence). V gave up 7 bases and J gave up 5 bases, with 19 bases separating them. The CDR3 has 14 amino acids. The CDR3 DNA is TGCAGTGTTAAGAGGACGGGGGCAGGAGATACGCAGTATTTT. It translates to CSVKRTGAGDTQYF.

This clonotype has only a few counts. The chain recombines TRBV21-1 with TRBJ2-3; TRBD1, the D gene given by the table, was not confirmed from the DNA. TRBV21-1 is a pseudogene locus. This CDR3 region has 16 residues. The CDR3 sequence is CASSKERDTHTDTQYF. DNA of the CDR3: TGTGCCAGCAGCAAAGAACGGGACACACACACAGATACGCAGTATTTT.

This clonotype was counted a few times. The chain has TRBV7-2 and TRBJ2-7, with 9 bases lining up with TRBD2. V shed 5 bases, J shed 5 bases, and the junction held 7 bases outside the gene matches. The CDR3 extends over 14 amino acids. Germline V gene sequence: CDR1 SGHTA, CDR2 FQGNSA. The CDR3 protein is CASSRREGPHEQYF. For the CDR3, the DNA is TGTGCCAGCAGCAGGCGGGAGGGCCCCCACGAGCAGTACTTC.

This clonotype was seen ten or more times. This chain connects TRBV20-1 to TRBJ1-1; D not certain. Germline V gene sequence: CDR1 DFQATT, CDR2 SNEGSKA (reference sequence). The V and J ends lost 1 base and 1 base respectively, with 13 bases between them. This CDR3 contains 15 residues. The CDR3 sequence: CSARADEGGNTEAFF. The CDR3 bases are TGCAGTGCTAGAGCTGATGAAGGCGGGAACACTGAAGCTTTCTTT.

Ten or more counts support this clonotype. The V and J genes are TRBV6-5 and TRBJ2-7, with 11 bases aligning to TRBD2. Trimming took 0 bases from V and 4 from J; bases not matched to a gene: 5. This CDR3 comprises 16 residues. Germline assignment: CDR1 MNHEY and CDR2 SVGAGI. CDR3 in amino acids: CASSYSELAGGYEQYF. In DNA, the CDR3 is TGTGCCAGCAGTTACTCGGAGCTAGCGGGAGGATACGAGCAGTACTTC.

This clonotype was counted many times. The chain links TRBV7-2 to TRBJ1-2; no clear D. Trimming removed 3 bases at V and 4 bases at J, with 6 bases between. Germline V gene sequence: CDR1 SGHTA, CDR2 FQGNSA. This CDR3 is 12 amino acids long. The DNA of the CDR3 is TGTGCCAGCAGCTTGGGATTCTATGGCTACACCTTC. Translation: CASSLGFYGYTF.

This clonotype was counted ten times or more. The chain joins TRBV7-9 to TRBJ2-7; 7 positions agree with TRBD2. Trimming cost V 5 bases and J 3 bases; bases outside gene matches: 10. Germline CDR1 SEHNR, CDR2 FQNEAQ (reference sequence). The CDR3 is made up of 15 amino acids. CDR3 bases: TGTGCCAGCAGCGCAACCCTAGCGGCGGGCTACGAGCAGTACTTC. Translation: CASSATLAAGYEQYF.

The chain links TRBV20-1 to TRBJ2-1; 10 bases map to TRBD2. This CDR3 has 15 amino acids. Trimming removed 6 bases from V and 4 bases from J; junction bases left unmatched: 9. The germline CDR1 and CDR2 sequences are DFQATT and SNEGSKA (reference sequence). The CDR3 sequence is CSAQISGGEYNEQFF. The CDR3 nucleotides read TGCAGTGCCCAAATAAGCGGGGGGGAATACAATGAGCAGTTCTTC.

There are many counts of this clonotype. The rearrangement links TRBV20-1 to TRBJ1-6, with no clear D. The germline V and J ends were trimmed by 6 bases and 1 base, with 10 bases remaining between them. CDR1 and CDR2 from the germline V gene are DFQATT and SNEGSKA (reference sequence). The CDR3 runs to 14 residues. This chain's CDR3 is CSAADRSYNSPLHF. The CDR3 coding sequence is TGCAGTGCCGCAGACCGATCCTATAATTCACCCCTCCACTTT.

At least ten counts were recorded for this clonotype. The rearrangement uses TRBV14 and TRBJ2-7; 7 bases map to TRBD1. Germline V CDR1 and CDR2: SGHDN, FVKESK. J was trimmed by 2 bases and V by 1 base; bases with no gene match: 2. The CDR3 extends over 14 amino acids. The CDR3 is CASSQVGTAYEQYF. For the CDR3, the DNA is TGTGCCAGCAGCCAAGTAGGGACAGCCTACGAGCAGTACTTC.

This clonotype was detected ten times or more. The chain employs TRBV10-3 and TRBJ1-3; D remains ambiguous. CDR1 and CDR2 (germline): ENHRY, SYGVKD. The CDR3 runs to 13 residues. V lost 9 bases to trimming and J lost 0 bases, with 9 bases between them. Written as DNA, the CDR3 is TGTGCCATTGCCGGCAGCTCTGGAAACACCATATATTTT. Amino acids: CAIAGSSGNTIYF.

This clonotype was observed at least ten times. V usage is TRBV20-1 and J usage is TRBJ2-1, with 13 bases identical to TRBD2. The germline V gene has CDR1 DFQATT and CDR2 SNEGSKA (reference sequence). This CDR3 region has 15 residues. The J segment lost 9 bases and the V segment lost 6 bases, leaving 11 bases of the junction unmatched. CDR3: CSATLGLAGLGEQFF. The CDR3 region has the DNA TGCAGTGCCACGTTGGGACTAGCGGGATTGGGTGAGCAGTTCTTC.

The V and J genes are TRBV11-2 and TRBJ2-7; D is perhaps TRBD1 (5 bases). The CDR3 consists of 17 residues. V was shortened by 5 bases and J by 0 bases, with 20 bases between the two germline ends. Germline values: CDR1 SGHAT, CDR2 FQNNGV. CDR3 DNA sequence: TGTGCCAGCAGCCGGATAGCAGGGCGGACCTCCTCCTACGAGCAGTACTTC. As protein: CASSRIAGRTSSYEQYF.

This clonotype was recorded many times. This rearrangement joins TRBV19 to TRBJ1-3; tentatively, D is TRBD1 (6 bases). This CDR3 has 18 amino acids. Germline V gene lookup returns CDR1 LNHDA and CDR2 SQIVND (reference sequence). V gave up 5 bases and J gave up 0 bases, with 20 bases separating them. The CDR3 is CASSRRLTGASSGNTIYF. The CDR3 DNA follows: TGTGCCAGTAGTCGAAGGTTGACAGGAGCAAGCTCTGGAAACACCATATATTTT.

This clonotype was counted ten times or more. This chain connects TRBV9 to TRBJ2-7, with 8 bases lining up with TRBD2. In germline, CDR1 is SGDLS, CDR2 YYNGEE. The CDR3 has 15 residues. V was clipped by 4 bases and J by 2 bases; unmatched bases: 8. The CDR3 coding sequence is TGTGCCAGCAGCCCCGGACTAGCTGTCACCTACGAGCAGTACTTC. Residues: CASSPGLAVTYEQYF.

This clonotype appeared many times. The V gene is TRBV30, the J gene TRBJ2-1, with 7 nucleotides matching TRBD2. Germline CDR1 and CDR2: GTSNPN and SVGIG (reference sequence). V was pared by 2 bases and J by 6 bases, with 7 bases of the junction left unmatched. CDR3 length: 14 amino acids. The CDR3 here is CAWSLGPGGNEQFF. The CDR3 DNA reads TGTGCCTGGAGTCTCGGACCGGGGGGCAATGAGCAGTTCTTC.

This chain joins TRBV15 and TRBJ2-4; the D is unclear. Trimming shortened V by 4 bases and J by 8 bases, and 12 bases separated the two germline ends. The CDR3 is 13 amino acids. The germline V gene has CDR1 LNHNV and CDR2 YYDKDF (reference sequence). CDR3 sequence: CATSTLQLDIQYF. DNA for the CDR3: TGTGCCACCAGCACGTTACAATTAGACATTCAGTACTTC. The full variable domain, completed using reference TRBV15 and TRBJ2-4, is DAMVIQNPRYQVTQFGKPVTLSCSQTLNHNVMYWYQQKSSQAPKLLFHYYDKDFNNEADTPDNFQSRRPNTSFCFLDIRSPGLGDTAMYLCATSTLQLDIQYFGAGTRLSVL.